This TCR beta chain appears in the sequencing data of a study of T cells in Graves' hyperthyroidism and ophthalmopathy. Overall study context: Peripheral blood was acquired at first diagnosis, ahead of any therapy whatsoever.

Germline V gives CDR1 KGHSH, CDR2 LQKENI. This CDR3 region has 13 residues. V was shortened by 3 bases and J by 5 bases, with 8 bases between the two germline ends. No progression to ophthalmopathy during 18 months of follow-up defined stable disease. Clinicians diagnosed patients from clinical symptoms, serum thyroxine and TRAb, thyroid ultrasound and orbital computed tomography. The authors took PBMCs from 10 ml fresh peripheral blood. This clonotype was seen repeatedly, ten times or more. Amplified TCR beta CDR3 regions derived from RNA transcripts. The TCR CDR3 was amplified in a first-round RT-PCR using the HTBI primer set. In TCRdb, the multiplex PCR reads were re-called with MiXCR into one record per CDR3 protein. The repertoire includes 500,000 to 600,000 distinct CDR3 sequences, 15% to 20% of them detected once, and 15% to 20% sits in the top ten.

The receptor was isolated from a woman aged 18-29 years with Graves' hyperthyroidism. The V call is TRBV18, the J call TRBJ1-5; D unresolved. Input material: blood. The DNA for the CDR3 is TGTGCCAGCTCACCGCACGTGGATCAGCCCCAGCATTTT. This sequence encodes CASSPHVDQPQHF.